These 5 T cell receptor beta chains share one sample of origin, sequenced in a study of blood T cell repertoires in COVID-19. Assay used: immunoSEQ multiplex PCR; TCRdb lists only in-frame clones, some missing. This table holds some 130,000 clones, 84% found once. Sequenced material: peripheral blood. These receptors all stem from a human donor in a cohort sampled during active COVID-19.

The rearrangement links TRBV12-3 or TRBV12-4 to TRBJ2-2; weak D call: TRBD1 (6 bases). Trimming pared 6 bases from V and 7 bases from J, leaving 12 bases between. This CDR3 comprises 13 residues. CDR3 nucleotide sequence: TGTGCCAGCAGCCAGGGGCAGGGCGGGGAGCTGTTTTTT. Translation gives CASSQGQGGELFF.

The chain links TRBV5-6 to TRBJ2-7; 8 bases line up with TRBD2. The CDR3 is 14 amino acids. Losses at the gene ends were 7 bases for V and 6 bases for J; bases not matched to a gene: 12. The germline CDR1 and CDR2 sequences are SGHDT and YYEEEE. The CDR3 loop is CASGAGGILGEQYF. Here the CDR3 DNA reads TGTGCCAGCGGCGCGGGAGGAATCTTGGGCGAGCAGTACTTC. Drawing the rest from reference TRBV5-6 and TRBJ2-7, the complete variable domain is DAGVTQSPTHLIKTRGQQVTLRCSPKSGHDTVSWYQQALGQGPQFIFQYYEEEERQRGNFPDRFSGHQFPNYSSELNVNALLLGDSALYLCASGAGGILGEQYFGPGTRLTVT.

This CDR3 is CASSSAGNYGYTF. The CDR3 nucleotides read TGTGCCAGCAGTTCGGCGGGTAACTATGGCTACACCTTC. The rearrangement joins TRBV6-5 to TRBJ1-2; D is undetermined. The CDR3 loop spans 13 amino acids. The germline gives CDR1 MNHEY, CDR2 SVGAGI. V lost 4 bases to trimming and J lost 1 base, with 7 bases between them.

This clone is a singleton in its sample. CDR3 amino acids: CASRTGGLTDTQYF. CDR3 nucleotides: TGTGCCAGCAGAACGGGGGGGTTGACAGATACGCAGTATTTT. The chain employs TRBV3-1 (or the pseudogene TRBV3-2) and TRBJ2-3, with TRBD2 matching 8 bases. Germline V CDR1 and CDR2: LGHDT, YNNKEL (reference sequence). V was pared by 6 bases and J by 3 bases, with 5 bases of the junction left unmatched. This CDR3 spans 14 amino acids.

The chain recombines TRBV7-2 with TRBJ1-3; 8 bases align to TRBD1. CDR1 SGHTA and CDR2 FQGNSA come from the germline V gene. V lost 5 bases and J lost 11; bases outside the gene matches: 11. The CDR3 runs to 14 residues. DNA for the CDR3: TGTGCCAGCAGCAGGTCCGGGACAGGCTACGCCATATATTTT. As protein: CASSRSGTGYAIYF.